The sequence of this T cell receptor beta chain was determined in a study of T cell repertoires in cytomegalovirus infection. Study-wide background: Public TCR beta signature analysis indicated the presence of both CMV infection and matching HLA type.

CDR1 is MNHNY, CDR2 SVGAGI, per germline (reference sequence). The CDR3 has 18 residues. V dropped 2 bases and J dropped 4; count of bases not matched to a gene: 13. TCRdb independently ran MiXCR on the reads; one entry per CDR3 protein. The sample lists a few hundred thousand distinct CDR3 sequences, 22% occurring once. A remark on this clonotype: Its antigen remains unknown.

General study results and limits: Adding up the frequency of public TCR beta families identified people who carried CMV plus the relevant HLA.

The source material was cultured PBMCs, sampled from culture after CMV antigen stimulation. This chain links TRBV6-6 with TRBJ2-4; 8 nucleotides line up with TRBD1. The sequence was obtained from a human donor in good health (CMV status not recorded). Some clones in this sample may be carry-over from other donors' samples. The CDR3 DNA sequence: TGTGCCAGCAGTTACGGGGCAGGGGGCTCCCCAACTAAAAACATTCAGTACTTC. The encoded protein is CASSYGAGGSPTKNIQYF.